This T cell receptor beta chain appears in the sequencing data of a study of T-cell memory formation after mild COVID-19. Findings of the study overall: CD4+ clones that contracted lay mainly in CM and EM; CD8+ ones lay in EMRA.

The V gene's germline CDR1 is SEHNR and CDR2 FQNEAQ (reference sequence). V trimming: 4 bases; J trimming: 4 bases; junction bases outside the gene matches: 13. The CDR3 has 18 residues. Of note for this clonotype: Its specificity is not known.

Via MiXCR, TCRdb re-called the 5' RACE reads, giving one row per CDR3 protein. This sample has fewer than 350,000 distinct CDR3 sequences, with approximately 8.4% found just once. The sequenced sample was PBMCs or a T cell subset sorted from them (not recorded which). This sequence joins TRBV7-9 and TRBJ2-2; the match to TRBD1 covers 9 bases. This TCR derives from a man younger than 35 who had mild COVID-19 (a few samples of this study predate the infection). Cell type and time point are not known. The chain's CDR3 is CASSWRRIRQGGTGELFF. CDR3 DNA sequence: TGTGCCAGCAGCTGGAGGAGAATCCGACAGGGGGGCACCGGGGAGCTGTTTTTT.